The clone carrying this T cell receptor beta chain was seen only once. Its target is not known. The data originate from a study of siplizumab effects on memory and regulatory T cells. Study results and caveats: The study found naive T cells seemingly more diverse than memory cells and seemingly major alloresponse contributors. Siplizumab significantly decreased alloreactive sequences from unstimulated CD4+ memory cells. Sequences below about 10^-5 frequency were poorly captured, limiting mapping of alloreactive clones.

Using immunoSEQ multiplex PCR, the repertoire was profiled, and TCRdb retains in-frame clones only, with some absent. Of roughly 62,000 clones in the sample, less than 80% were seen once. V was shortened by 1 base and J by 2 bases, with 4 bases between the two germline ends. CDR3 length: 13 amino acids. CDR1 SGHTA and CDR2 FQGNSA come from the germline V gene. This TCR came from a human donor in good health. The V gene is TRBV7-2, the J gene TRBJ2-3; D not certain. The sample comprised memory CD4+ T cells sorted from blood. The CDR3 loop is CASSLDHTDTQYF. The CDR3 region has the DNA TGTGCCAGCAGCTTAGATCACACAGATACGCAGTATTTT.